This TCR beta chain was recorded in a study of blood T cell repertoires in COVID-19 (dated by TCRdb to the early 2020s). Some background on the complete study: The collaborator samples originated in the United States, Italy and Spain and spanned the acute and convalescent phases of COVID-19. The material from the prospective study consisted of cDNA or gDNA derived from T cells, B-cell-depleted T cells, or PBMCs. Subjects who had been exposed to COVID-19, were actively infected with it, or had recovered from it provided the deeply sampled blood TCRbeta repertoires that made up the dataset. The repertoires were released in a freely available public database intended as a resource for research on the immune response to SARS-CoV-2. The samples were drawn from two sources: the first 160 participants of the ongoing ImmuneRACE study, and over 950 subjects contributed by 6 global collaborators. Sample metadata almost always included a de-identified subject ID, COVID-19 status, age in years and sex. Where available, HLA class I and class II types were taken from metadata supplied by the sample provider and were not determined by assay-based typing.

Participants in the prospective study were aged 18 to 89 years, lived in some 24 United States geographic areas, and enrolled through a virtual design. To assign participants to cohorts, the prospective study relied on clinical history that participants themselves reported in a screening survey and a study questionnaire. For ImmuneRACE Cohort 3, a participant was defined as recovered based on two consecutive negative NP/OP PCR tests, clearance by a healthcare professional, or resolution of symptoms. Each participant in the prospective study had whole blood, serum and a nasopharyngeal or oropharyngeal swab collected by mobile phlebotomists. Participants in the prospective study had the option to provide additional blood draws and questionnaires over a 2-month period. Before DNA extraction, prospective study blood samples were shipped either frozen or at room temperature. Here is what the overall study found, with its caveats: The amount of clinical and demographic metadata varied by source and participant and was provided uncurated.

As regards this clone: Its antigen remains unidentified. There are no base qualities to consult, and no much larger clone falls within one base.

V loses 3 bases, J loses 3 bases, and the germline ends lie 12 bases apart. From the cysteine through the phenylalanine, the CDR3 covers 15 amino acids. The only DNA kept is the CDR3, 45 bases in frame from the first base. CDR1 is given as KGHSH and CDR2 as LQKENI, both from the germline V gene. The immunoSEQ Assay, a bias-controlled multiplex PCR, was used to amplify TCRbeta CDR3 regions from genomic DNA. The authors' analysis ran thus. Within the assay, amplification of reference gene primers was used to estimate how many nucleated cells each sample contained. To quantify the absolute abundance of each unique TCRbeta CDR3 rearrangement, sequence reads were collapsed and filtered. For each sample, productive Simpson clonality was calculated as the square root of Simpson's diversity index over productive rearrangements. TCRdb's version of the immuneACCESS table is confined to in-frame rearrangements and falls short of the full clone set. An unresolved V gene accounts for under half of the shortfall where checked; the remainder is of unknown origin. From that table come the V and J calls and clone size; the DNA was used to work out D and trimming. In this sample the table shows about 150,000 clones, roughly 80% of which occur a single time. The ten largest clones take up 5.5% to 7% of the sample.

What was sequenced was PBMCs or T cells enriched from blood (not recorded which). The sequence derives from a woman aged 50 to 60 who had recovered from COVID-19. The chain links TRBV18 with TRBJ1-5; TRBD1 is perhaps the D gene, given 6 matching bases. This receptor carries the CDR3 CASSPRTGNNQPQHF. The DNA is as follows: TGTGCCAGCTCACCCCGCACAGGGAACAATCAGCCCCAGCATTTT.